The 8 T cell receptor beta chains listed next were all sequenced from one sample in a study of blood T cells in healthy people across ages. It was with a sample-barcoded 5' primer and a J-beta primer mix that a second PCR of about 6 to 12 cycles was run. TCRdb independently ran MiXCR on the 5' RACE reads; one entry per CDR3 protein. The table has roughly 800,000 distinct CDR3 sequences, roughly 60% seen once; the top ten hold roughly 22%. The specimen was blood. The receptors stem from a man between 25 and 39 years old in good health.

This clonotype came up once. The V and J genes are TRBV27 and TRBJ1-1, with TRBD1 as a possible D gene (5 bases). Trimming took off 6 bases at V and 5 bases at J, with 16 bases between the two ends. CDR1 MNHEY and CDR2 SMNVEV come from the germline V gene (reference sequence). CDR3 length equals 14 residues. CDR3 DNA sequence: TGTGCCAGCAGCTCCGGGGGGTTTGGGACTGAAGCTTTCTTT. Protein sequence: CASSSGGFGTEAFF.

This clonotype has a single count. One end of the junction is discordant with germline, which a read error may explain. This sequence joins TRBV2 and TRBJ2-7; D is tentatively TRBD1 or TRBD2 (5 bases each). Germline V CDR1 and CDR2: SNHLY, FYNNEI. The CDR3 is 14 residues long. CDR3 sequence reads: CASLRGDSSYEQYF. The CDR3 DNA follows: TGCGCCAGCCTGAGGGGAGACAGCTCCTACGAGCAGTACTTC.

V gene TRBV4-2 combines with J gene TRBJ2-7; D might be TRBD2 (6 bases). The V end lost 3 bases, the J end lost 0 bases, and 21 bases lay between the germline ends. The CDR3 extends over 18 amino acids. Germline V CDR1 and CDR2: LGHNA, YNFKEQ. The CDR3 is CASSHFSRGNRGSYEQYF. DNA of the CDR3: TGTGCCAGCAGCCATTTTTCGCGGGGTAATCGGGGCTCCTACGAGCAGTACTTC.

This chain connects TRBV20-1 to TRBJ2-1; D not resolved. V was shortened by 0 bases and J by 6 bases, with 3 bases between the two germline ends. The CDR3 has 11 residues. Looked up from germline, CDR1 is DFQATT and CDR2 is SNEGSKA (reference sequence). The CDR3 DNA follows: TGCAGTGCTAGAGAACCCAATGAGCAGTTCTTC. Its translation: CSAREPNEQFF.

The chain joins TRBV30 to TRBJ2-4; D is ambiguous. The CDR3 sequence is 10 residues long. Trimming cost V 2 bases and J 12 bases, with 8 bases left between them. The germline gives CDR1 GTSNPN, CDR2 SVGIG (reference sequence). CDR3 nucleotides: TGTGCCTGGAGTAAGTACGATCAGTACTTC. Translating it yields CAWSKYDQYF.

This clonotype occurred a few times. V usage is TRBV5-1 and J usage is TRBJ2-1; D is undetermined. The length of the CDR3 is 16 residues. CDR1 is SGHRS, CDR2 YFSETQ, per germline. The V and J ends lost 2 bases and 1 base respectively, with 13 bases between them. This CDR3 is CASSFAPTRSYNEQFF. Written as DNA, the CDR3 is TGCGCCAGCAGCTTTGCACCAACAAGGTCCTACAATGAGCAGTTCTTC. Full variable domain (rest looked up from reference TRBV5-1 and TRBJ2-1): KAGVTQTPRYLIKTRGQQVTLSCSPISGHRSVSWYQQTPGQGLQFLFEYFSETQRNKGNFPGRFSGRQFSNSRSEMNVSTLELGDSALYLCASSFAPTRSYNEQFFGPGTRLTVL.

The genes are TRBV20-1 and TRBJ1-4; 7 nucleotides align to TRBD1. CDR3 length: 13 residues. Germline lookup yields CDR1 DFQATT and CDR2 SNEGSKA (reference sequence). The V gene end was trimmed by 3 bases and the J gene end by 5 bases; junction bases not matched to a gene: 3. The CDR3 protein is CSAREDRNEKLFF. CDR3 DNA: TGCAGTGCTAGGGAGGACAGGAATGAAAAACTGTTTTTT.

CDR3 coding DNA: TGTGCCAGCAGCCAAACAGGGGACAAGAACACTGAAGCTTTCTTT. Translation: CASSQTGDKNTEAFF. V is TRBV2 and J is TRBJ1-1; the match to TRBD1 covers 7 bases. In germline, CDR1 is SNHLY, CDR2 FYNNEI. Unmatched junction bases numbered 8, after V lost 6 bases and J lost 1 base. The CDR3 totals 15 residues.